This T cell receptor beta chain was retrieved from a study of T cells after yellow fever vaccination. V trimming: 5 bases; J trimming: 7 bases; junction bases outside the gene matches: 8. The CDR3 totals 15 residues. CDR1 is MNHEY, CDR2 SMNVEV, per germline (reference sequence). UMIs and a universal primer site were added when TCR cDNA was made by 5'RACE template switching. One entry per CDR3 protein results from TCRdb running MiXCR on the 5' RACE reads. The sample contains a few hundred thousand distinct CDR3 sequences, approximately 7% of which appear only once. Study-wide points: Though weaker, the secondary response peaked faster, on day 5 versus 15. Booster samples showed a return of most primary-vaccination clones (approximately 95% CD4, approximately 90% CD8). There was a small share of clonotypes that showed up in both the CD4 and CD8 compartments.

Remarks on this clonotype: The antigen is not known.

The chain is built from TRBV27 and TRBJ1-2; 12 nucleotides match TRBD1. The sequences come from PBMCs, collected around 45 days after the first yellow fever vaccination. This receptor was obtained from a man younger than 30 who received the YFV17D yellow fever vaccine. The CDR3 DNA sequence: TGTGCCAGCAGTATTGCGGGACAGGGGGCAGGTGGCTACACCTTC. Translated: CASSIAGQGAGGYTF.